A selection of T cell receptor beta chains follows, all from one sample in a study of T cells in Graves' hyperthyroidism and ophthalmopathy. TCRdb called the multiplex PCR reads again in MiXCR, with one record for every CDR3 protein. Here the sample spans 300,000 to 450,000 distinct CDR3 sequences, around 13% being singletons. What was sequenced was blood. These receptors were collected from a woman in her twenties or thirties with Graves' ophthalmopathy. CDR3s include the opening cysteine and the closing phenylalanine or tryptophan.

TRBJ1-2 | TRBV5-4 | 14 | CASSLGQSSYGYTF
TRBJ1-2 | TRBV2 | 14 | CASSRTTTMAGYTF
TRBJ2-3 | TRBV11-1 | 16 | CASSLPGGGGTDTQYF
TRBJ2-1 | TRBV20-1 | 15 | CSALQGGGPFNEQFF
TRBJ2-7 | TRBV28 | 13 | CASSLAGAREQYF
TRBJ2-3 | TRBV27 | 15 | CASSKPGLRRGTQYF
TRBJ2-3 | TRBV24-1 | 18 | CATSDSTGTSGVTDTQYF
TRBJ2-3 | TRBV20-1 | 13 | CSVRRGNRDTQYF
- | TRBV6-5 | 14 | CASSYKTGVREQFF
TRBJ2-5 | TRBV24-1 | 16 | CATSEGLAGGQETQYF
TRBJ2-2 | TRBV3-1 | 18 | CASSLRQTGQGVPGELFF
TRBJ1-4 | TRBV18 | 16 | CASSRDRGRRNEKLFF
TRBJ1-5 | TRBV28 | 12 | CASSIGIQPQHF
TRBJ2-7 | TRBV15 | 15 | CATSREGTGTYEQYF
TRBJ1-1 | TRBV6-6 | 16 | CASSYSRGMMNTEAFF
TRBJ2-6 | TRBV11-2 | 17 | CASSPGQGAPGANVLTF
TRBJ2-5 | TRBV20-1 | 13 | CSARMSGAGTQYF